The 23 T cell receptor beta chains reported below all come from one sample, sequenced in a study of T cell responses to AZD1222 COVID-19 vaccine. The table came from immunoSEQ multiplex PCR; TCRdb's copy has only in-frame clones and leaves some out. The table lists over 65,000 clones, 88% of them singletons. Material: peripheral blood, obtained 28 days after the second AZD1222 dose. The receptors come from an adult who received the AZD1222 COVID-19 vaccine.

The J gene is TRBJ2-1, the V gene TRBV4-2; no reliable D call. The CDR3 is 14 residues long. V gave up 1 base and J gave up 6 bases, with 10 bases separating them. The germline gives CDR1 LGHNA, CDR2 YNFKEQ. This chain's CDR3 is CASSQGGSSNEQFF. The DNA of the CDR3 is TGTGCCAGCAGCCAAGGGGGTAGCAGCAATGAGCAGTTCTTC.

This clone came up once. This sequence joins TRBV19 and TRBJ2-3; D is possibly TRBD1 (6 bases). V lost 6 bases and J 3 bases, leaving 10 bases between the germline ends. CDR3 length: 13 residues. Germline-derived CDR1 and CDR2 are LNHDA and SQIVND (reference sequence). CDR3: CASSQGLTDTQYF. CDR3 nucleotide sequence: TGTGCCAGTAGCCAGGGGCTAACAGATACGCAGTATTTT.

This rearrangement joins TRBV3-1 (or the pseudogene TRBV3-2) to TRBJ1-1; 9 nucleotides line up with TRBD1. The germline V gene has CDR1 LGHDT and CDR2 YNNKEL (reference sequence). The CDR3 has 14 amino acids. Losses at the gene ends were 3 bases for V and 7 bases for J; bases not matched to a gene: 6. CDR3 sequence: CASSHRTGAGEAFF. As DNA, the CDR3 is TGTGCCAGCAGCCACCGGACAGGGGCGGGTGAAGCTTTCTTT.

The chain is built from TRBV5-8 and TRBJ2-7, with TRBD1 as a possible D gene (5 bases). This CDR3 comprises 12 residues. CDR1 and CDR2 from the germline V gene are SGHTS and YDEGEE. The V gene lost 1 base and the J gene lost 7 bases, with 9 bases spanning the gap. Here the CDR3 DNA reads TGTGCCAGCAGCTTGAAGGGGTGGGAGCAGTACTTC. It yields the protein CASSLKGWEQYF.

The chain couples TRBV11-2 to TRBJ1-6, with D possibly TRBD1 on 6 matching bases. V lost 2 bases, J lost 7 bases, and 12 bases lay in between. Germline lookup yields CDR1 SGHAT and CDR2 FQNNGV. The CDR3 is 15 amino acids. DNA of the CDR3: TGTGCCAGCAGCTTATTGGGGGCCAGAAATTCACCCCTCCACTTT. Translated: CASSLLGARNSPLHF.

The CDR3 nucleotides read TGTGCCAGCTCTTCAGAGTCCTCGAAAGTGCATGGCTACACCTTC. The encoded protein is CASSSESSKVHGYTF. The chain has TRBV2 and TRBJ1-2, with D unclear. With 8 bases removed from V and 6 bases from J, the gap between germline ends came to 22 bases. The CDR3 consists of 15 residues. In germline, CDR1 is SNHLY, CDR2 FYNNEI.

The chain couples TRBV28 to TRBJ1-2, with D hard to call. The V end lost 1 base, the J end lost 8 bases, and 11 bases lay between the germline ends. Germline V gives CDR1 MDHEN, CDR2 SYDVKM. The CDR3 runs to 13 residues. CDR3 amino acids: CASSLSAGQGYTF. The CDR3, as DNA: TGTGCCAGCAGTTTATCGGCCGGGCAAGGCTACACCTTC.

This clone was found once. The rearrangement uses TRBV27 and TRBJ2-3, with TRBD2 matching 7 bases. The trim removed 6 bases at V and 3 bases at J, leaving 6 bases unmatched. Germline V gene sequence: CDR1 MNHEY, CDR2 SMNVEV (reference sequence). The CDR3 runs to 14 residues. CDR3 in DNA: TGTGCCAGCAGCCCACCCGGGAGGACAGATACGCAGTATTTT. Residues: CASSPPGRTDTQYF.

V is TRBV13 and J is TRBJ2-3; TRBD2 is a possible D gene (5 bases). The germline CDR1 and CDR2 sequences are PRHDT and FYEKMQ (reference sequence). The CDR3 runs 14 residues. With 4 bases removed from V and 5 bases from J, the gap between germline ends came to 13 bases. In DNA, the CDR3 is TGTGCCAGCAGCTCCTTCGGGGAGAAAGATACGCAGTATTTT. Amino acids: CASSSFGEKDTQYF.

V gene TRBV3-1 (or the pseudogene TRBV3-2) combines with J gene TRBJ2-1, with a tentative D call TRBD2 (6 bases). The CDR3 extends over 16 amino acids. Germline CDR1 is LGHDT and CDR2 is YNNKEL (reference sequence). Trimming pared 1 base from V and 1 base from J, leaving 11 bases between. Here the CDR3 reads CASSQVAGSSYNEQFF. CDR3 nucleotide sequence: TGTGCCAGCAGCCAAGTTGCCGGGAGTTCCTACAATGAGCAGTTCTTC.

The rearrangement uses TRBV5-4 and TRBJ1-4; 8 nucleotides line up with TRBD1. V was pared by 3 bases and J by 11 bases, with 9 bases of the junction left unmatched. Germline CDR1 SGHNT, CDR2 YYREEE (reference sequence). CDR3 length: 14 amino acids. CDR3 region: CASSSGQGKGKLFF. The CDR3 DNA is TGTGCCAGCAGCTCCGGACAGGGCAAGGGTAAACTGTTTTTT.

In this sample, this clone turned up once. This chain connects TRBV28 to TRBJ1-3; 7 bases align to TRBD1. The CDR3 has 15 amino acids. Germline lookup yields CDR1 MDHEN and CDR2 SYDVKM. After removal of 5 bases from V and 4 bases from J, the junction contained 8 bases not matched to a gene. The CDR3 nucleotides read TGTGCCAGCAGTATCGAACAGGGGTGGGGAAACACCATATATTTT. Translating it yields CASSIEQGWGNTIYF. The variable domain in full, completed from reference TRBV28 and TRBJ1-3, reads DVKVTQSSRYLVKRTGEKVFLECVQDMDHENMFWYRQDPGLGLRLIYFSYDVKMKEKGDIPEGYSVSREKKERFSLILESASTNQTSMYLCASSIEQGWGNTIYFGEGSWLTVV.

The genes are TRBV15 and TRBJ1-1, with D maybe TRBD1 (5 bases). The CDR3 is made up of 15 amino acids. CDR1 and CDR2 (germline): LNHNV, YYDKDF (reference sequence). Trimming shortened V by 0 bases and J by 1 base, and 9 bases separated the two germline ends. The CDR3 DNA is TGTGCCACCAGCAGAGATTCCAGGGAGAACACTGAAGCTTTCTTT. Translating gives CATSRDSRENTEAFF.

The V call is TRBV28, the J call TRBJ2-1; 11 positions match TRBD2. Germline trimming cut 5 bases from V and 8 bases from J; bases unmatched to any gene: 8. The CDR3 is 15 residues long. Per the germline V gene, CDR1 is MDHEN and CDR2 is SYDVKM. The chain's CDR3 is CASSAPGLAVDEQFF. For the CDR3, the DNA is TGTGCCAGCAGTGCACCGGGACTAGCGGTCGATGAGCAGTTCTTC. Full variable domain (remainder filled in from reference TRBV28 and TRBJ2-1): DVKVTQSSRYLVKRTGEKVFLECVQDMDHENMFWYRQDPGLGLRLIYFSYDVKMKEKGDIPEGYSVSREKKERFSLILESASTNQTSMYLCASSAPGLAVDEQFFGPGTRLTVL.

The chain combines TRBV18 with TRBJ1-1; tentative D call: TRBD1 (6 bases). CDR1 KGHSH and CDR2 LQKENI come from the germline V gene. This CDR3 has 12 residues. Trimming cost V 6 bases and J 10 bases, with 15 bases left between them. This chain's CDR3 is CASSPGQGLAFF. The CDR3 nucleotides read TGTGCCAGCTCCCCCGGGCAGGGGCTAGCTTTCTTT.

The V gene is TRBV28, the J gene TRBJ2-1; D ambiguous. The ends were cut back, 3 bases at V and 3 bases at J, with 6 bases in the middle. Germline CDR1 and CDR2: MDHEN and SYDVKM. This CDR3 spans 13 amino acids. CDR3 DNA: TGTGCCAGCAGTTTTCTGGGCTACAATGAGCAGTTCTTC. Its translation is CASSFLGYNEQFF.

The CDR3 protein is CASSLLLAGSNTGELFF. CDR3 in DNA: TGTGCCAGCAGCCTACTTCTAGCGGGGTCGAACACCGGGGAGCTGTTTTTT. The V and J genes are TRBV7-9 and TRBJ2-2, with TRBD2 matching 9 bases. This CDR3 is 17 amino acids long. From germline, CDR1 is SEHNR and CDR2 FQNEAQ (reference sequence). V shed 5 bases and J 0 bases; nucleotides not matched to a gene: 7.

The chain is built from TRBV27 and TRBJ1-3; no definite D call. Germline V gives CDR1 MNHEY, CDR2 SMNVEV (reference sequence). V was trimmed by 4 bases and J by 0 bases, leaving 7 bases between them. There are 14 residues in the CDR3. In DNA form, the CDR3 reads TGTGCCAGCAGTTCCGGATTCTCTGGAAACACCATATATTTT. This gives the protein CASSSGFSGNTIYF.

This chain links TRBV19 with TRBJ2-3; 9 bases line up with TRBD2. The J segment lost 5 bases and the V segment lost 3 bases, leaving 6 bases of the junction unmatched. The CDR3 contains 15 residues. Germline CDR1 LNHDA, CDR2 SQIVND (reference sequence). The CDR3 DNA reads TGTGCCAGTAGTATGGGTAGCGGGAGTGGAGATACGCAGTATTTT. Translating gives CASSMGSGSGDTQYF.

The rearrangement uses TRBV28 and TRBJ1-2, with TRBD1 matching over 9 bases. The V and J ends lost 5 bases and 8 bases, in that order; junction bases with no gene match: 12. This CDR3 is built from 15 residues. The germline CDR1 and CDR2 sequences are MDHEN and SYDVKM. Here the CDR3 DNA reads TGTGCCAGCAGTACCTCGGGACAGGGATTAAGCGGCTACACCTTC. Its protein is CASSTSGQGLSGYTF.

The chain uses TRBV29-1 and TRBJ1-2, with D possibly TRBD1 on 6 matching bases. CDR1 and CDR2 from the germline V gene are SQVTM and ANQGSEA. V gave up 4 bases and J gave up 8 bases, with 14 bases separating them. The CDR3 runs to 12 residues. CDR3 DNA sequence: TGCAGCGTTGTTCCCAGGGGAGTCGGCTACACCTTC. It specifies CSVVPRGVGYTF.

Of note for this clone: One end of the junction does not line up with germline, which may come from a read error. CDR3 coding DNA: TGTGCTAGCAGCCCCCTGGGCCCCGGGGAGCTGTTTTTT. Its translation is CASSPLGPGELFF. The chain has TRBV7-7 and TRBJ2-2; D remains unclear. This CDR3 spans 13 amino acids. The germline CDR1 and CDR2 sequences are SSHAT and FNYEAQ (reference sequence).

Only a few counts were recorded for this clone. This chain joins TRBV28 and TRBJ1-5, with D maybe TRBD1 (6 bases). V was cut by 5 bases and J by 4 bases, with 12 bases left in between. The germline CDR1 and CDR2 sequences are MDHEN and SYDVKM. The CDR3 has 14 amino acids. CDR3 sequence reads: CASSPSRGNQPQHF. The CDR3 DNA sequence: TGTGCCAGCAGTCCAAGTAGGGGGAATCAGCCCCAGCATTTT.